These 18 T cell receptor beta chains were sequenced from one sample in a study of T-cell reconstitution after alpha-beta-depleted transplantation in children (dated by TCRdb to between 2015 and 2016). The sample's treatment or condition label is to be understood as: allogeneic hematopoietic cell transplantation with graft depleted of TCRalphabeta T cells and CD19 B cells. The library relied on PCR. TCRdb names Illumina HiSeq 2500 as the instrument used. Molecular barcoding was employed in the preparation of TCR libraries, with unique molecular identifiers being used to normalize TCRbeta repertoire quantification. TCRdb passed the public sequencing reads through fastp at Q25 and MiXCR, retaining productive beta sequences. All rows with the same CDR3 protein become a single entry with the most common DNA and genes. The sample includes approximately 99,000 distinct CDR3 sequences, with about 6.4% observed a single time. Roughly 23% of the sample lies in the top ten.

Sequenced material: PBMCs, mostly from graft donor cells, taken 360 days after TCRalphabeta/CD19-depleted stem cell transplant. These TCRs come from a male patient between 2 and 10 years old who had a stem cell transplant for acute lymphoblastic leukemia, so the T cells may come from the graft donor.

The chain employs TRBV29-1 and TRBJ1-2; no reliable D call. This CDR3 has 14 residues. The V and J ends lost 2 bases and 1 base respectively, with 11 bases between them. CDR1 SQVTM and CDR2 ANQGSEA come from the germline V gene. The CDR3 sequence is CSVERVQINYGYTF. The CDR3 coding sequence is TGCAGCGTTGAAAGAGTACAGATTAACTATGGCTACACCTTC.

The V call is TRBV11-2, the J call TRBJ2-7; possibly TRBD1 for D (6 bases). There are 15 residues in the CDR3. CDR1 and CDR2 (germline): SGHAT, FQNNGV. With 0 bases removed from V and 2 bases from J, the gap between germline ends came to 11 bases. The CDR3 loop is CASSLDQGPPYEQYF. CDR3 nucleotide sequence: TGTGCCAGCAGCTTAGATCAGGGGCCTCCCTACGAGCAGTACTTC. Full variable domain (missing parts from reference TRBV11-2 and TRBJ2-7): EAGVAQSPRYKIIEKRQSVAFWCNPISGHATLYWYQQILGQGPKLLIQFQNNGVVDDSQLPKDRFSAERLKGVDSTLKIQPAKLEDSAVYLCASSLDQGPPYEQYFGPGTRLTVT.

J is TRBJ2-1 and V is TRBV7-2; TRBD1 matches at 10 bases. The junction had 1 base not matched to a gene; V was cut back by 1 base and J by 1 base. Germline V gene data show CDR1 as SGHTA and CDR2 as FQGNSA. The CDR3 length is 16 residues. For the CDR3, the DNA is TGTGCCAGCAGCTTAGGGGACAGGGGATCCTACAATGAGCAGTTCTTC. Its protein product is CASSLGDRGSYNEQFF.

This clonotype was detected only a few times. V usage is TRBV11-2 and J usage is TRBJ2-1, with a possible D match to TRBD2 (6 bases). Deletions cut 5 bases from V and 8 bases from J, with 16 bases between. Germline CDR1 is SGHAT and CDR2 is FQNNGV. The CDR3 sequence is 14 residues long. Here the CDR3 DNA reads TGTGCCAGCAGCCCTGGAGGGCGGCCGGATGAGCAGTTCTTC. It yields the protein CASSPGGRPDEQFF.

This clonotype has a single count. This may arise from a read error, as a much more abundant clone is one base away. The CDR3 DNA reads as TGTGCCAGCAGTTACGGAGGCGGTCTAAATGAGCTGTTCTTC. This sequence encodes CASSYGGGLNELFF. The chain is built from TRBV6-5 and TRBJ2-1, with D possibly being TRBD2 (5 bases). This CDR3 has 14 amino acids. The germline CDR1 and CDR2 sequences are MNHEY and SVGAGI.

This clonotype was seen repeatedly, ten times or more. V usage is TRBV28 and J usage is TRBJ2-4; D uncertain. The CDR3 spans 18 residues. Germline V lookup: CDR1 MDHEN, CDR2 SYDVKM. V was clipped by 4 bases and J by 0 bases, with 19 bases between them. CDR3 region: CASSSVDASRLAKNIQYF. The CDR3 DNA reads TGTGCCAGCAGTTCCGTGGACGCTTCTAGGCTAGCCAAAAACATTCAGTACTTC.

This chain uses TRBV9 with TRBJ2-5, with TRBD1 identical over 11 bases. Germline V CDR1 and CDR2: SGDLS, YYNGEE. The CDR3 has 14 residues. J was trimmed by 5 bases and V by 8 bases; bases with no gene match: 8. The CDR3 sequence: CASSRDRGSETQYF. The CDR3 DNA reads as TGTGCCAGTTCCCGGGACAGGGGGTCGGAGACCCAGTACTTC.

The V and J genes are TRBV5-8 and TRBJ1-1; D perhaps matches TRBD1 (5 bases). V gave up 4 bases and J gave up 3 bases, with 13 bases separating them. This CDR3 contains 14 residues. Per the germline V gene, CDR1 is SGHTS and CDR2 is YDEGEE. CDR3 nucleotide sequence: TGTGCCAGCAGCCCTTGGGACCGCGACACTGAAGCTTTCTTT. Its protein product is CASSPWDRDTEAFF.

This clonotype occurred many times. This rearrangement joins TRBV2 to TRBJ1-4, with a tentative D call TRBD1 (6 bases). The CDR3 contains 14 residues. V lost 7 bases, J lost 3 bases, and 12 bases lay in between. Germline values: CDR1 SNHLY, CDR2 FYNNEI. This CDR3 reads CASKDSPPNEKLFF. The CDR3 DNA reads as TGTGCCAGCAAGGACAGTCCCCCTAATGAAAAACTGTTTTTT.

This clonotype was counted between two and nine times. The J gene is TRBJ1-1, the V gene TRBV18; D ambiguous. Germline CDR1 KGHSH, CDR2 LQKENI. Trimming stripped 6 bases from V and 8 bases from J, with 13 bases between. The CDR3 is made up of 12 amino acids. CDR3 residues: CASSLVGSEAFF. CDR3 nucleotide sequence: TGTGCCAGCTCCCTCGTGGGGTCGGAAGCTTTCTTT.

The V gene is TRBV4-3, the J gene TRBJ1-1; a weak D match, TRBD1 (6 bases). CDR1 LGHNA and CDR2 YSLEER come from the germline V gene. CDR3 size: 14 residues. Trimming stripped 6 bases from V and 2 bases from J, with 13 bases between. CDR3 sequence (DNA): TGCGCCAGCAGACTTACAGGGTTTAACACTGAAGCTTTCTTT. Protein sequence: CASRLTGFNTEAFF.

This clonotype showed up many times. This chain uses TRBV5-1 with TRBJ2-5; D assignment may be TRBD1 or TRBD2 (5 bases each). With 6 bases removed from V and 5 bases from J, the gap between germline ends came to 8 bases. The V gene's germline CDR1 is SGHRS and CDR2 YFSETQ. The CDR3 is 11 amino acids. In nucleotides, the CDR3 is TGCGCCAGCACGTGGGGGGAGACCCAGTACTTC. Its protein is CASTWGETQYF.

This clonotype has ten or more counts. CDR3: CSARDRARKSSYNEQFF. For the CDR3, the DNA is TGCAGTGCTAGAGATAGGGCGCGCAAGAGCTCCTACAATGAGCAGTTCTTC. The chain uses TRBV20-1 and TRBJ2-1; no clear D gene. CDR1 is DFQATT and CDR2 is SNEGSKA in the germline V gene (reference sequence). The CDR3 covers 17 residues. V shed 0 bases and J shed 0 bases, with 15 bases lying between them.

This rearrangement joins TRBV20-1 to TRBJ1-2; D is unresolved. V was trimmed by 0 bases and J by 5 bases, leaving 13 bases between them. The CDR3 is 14 residues long. Germline CDR1 DFQATT, CDR2 SNEGSKA (reference sequence). For the CDR3, the DNA is TGCAGTGCTAGAGATGGGGAGACGTTTTATGGCTACACCTTC. It translates to CSARDGETFYGYTF.

This clonotype was found many times. The J gene is TRBJ1-2, the V gene TRBV7-2, with D hard to call. Trimming removed 3 bases from V and 5 bases from J, with 13 bases in between. Germline V gene sequence: CDR1 SGHTA, CDR2 FQGNSA. The CDR3 runs 14 residues. The DNA for the CDR3 is TGTGCCAGCAGCTTTGGCTACACGGGGTATGGCTACACCTTC. Its protein product is CASSFGYTGYGYTF.

This clonotype has a count of ten or more. CDR3 region: CASSQDALAGVHEQYF. The DNA for the CDR3 is TGCGCCAGCAGCCAAGACGCCCTAGCGGGAGTCCACGAGCAGTACTTC. The rearrangement uses TRBV4-3 and TRBJ2-7; 10 bases agree with TRBD2. With 0 bases clipped from V and 5 bases from J, the junction kept 7 bases outside the gene matches. In germline, CDR1 is LGHNA, CDR2 YSLEER. The CDR3 runs to 16 residues.

This clonotype was recorded many times. The gene calls are TRBV7-9 and TRBJ1-6; D possibly corresponds to TRBD1 (6 bases). In germline, CDR1 is SEHNR, CDR2 FQNEAQ (reference sequence). The CDR3 is 16 residues long. V lost 1 base, J lost 8 bases, and 15 bases lay in between. CDR3 DNA sequence: TGTGCCAGCAGCTTAGGAGTCCAGGGGTTGGATTCACCCCTCCACTTT. It encodes CASSLGVQGLDSPLHF.

Many counts were recorded for this clonotype. As DNA, the CDR3 is TGTGCCAGTAGTATGCGCCTCGATCAGCCCCAGCATTTT. This gives the protein CASSMRLDQPQHF. V gene TRBV19 combines with J gene TRBJ1-5; D gene ambiguous. Germline CDR1 and CDR2: LNHDA and SQIVND (reference sequence). V was pared by 3 bases and J by 5 bases, with 8 bases between. This CDR3 is 13 amino acids long.